These 30 T cell receptor beta chains were sequenced from one sample in a study of cytotoxic CD8 clonotypes in ibrutinib-treated CLL. Measured with immunoSEQ multiplex PCR; TCRdb has only the in-frame clones, and not every one. The sample includes approximately 140,000 clones, 75% to 95% seen only once; the top ten take more than 10%. Here the sequenced sample was PBMCs, taken after 12 months of ibrutinib treatment. These receptors were collected from a human donor with chronic lymphocytic leukemia.

The CDR3 nucleotides are TGTGCCAGCAGTTATGGAGGAATTAGCAATCAGCCCCAGCATTTT. Translation gives CASSYGGISNQPQHF. This chain joins TRBV6-5 and TRBJ1-5, with unresolved D. The CDR3 is made up of 15 amino acids. Between the trimmed V and J ends, which lost 3 bases and 0 bases, there was a span of 9 bases. Germline loops: CDR1 MNHEY, CDR2 SVGAGI.

This chain uses TRBV6-5 with TRBJ2-7, with D perhaps assigned TRBD1 or TRBD2 (5 bases each). The CDR3 has 14 residues. Germline V gene sequence: CDR1 MNHEY, CDR2 SVGAGI. Trimming left V 6 bases short and J 2 bases short, with 14 bases between. CDR3 coding DNA: TGTGCCAGCAGACTGATGGGGACCGCCTACGAGCAGTACTTC. Its protein is CASRLMGTAYEQYF.

This chain uses TRBV7-2 with TRBJ2-2, with 8 bases identical to TRBD2. The trim removed 5 bases at V and 4 bases at J, leaving 9 bases unmatched. Germline values: CDR1 SGHTA, CDR2 FQGNSA. CDR3 length: 16 amino acids. The CDR3: CASSPMAGGSTGELFF. The CDR3 DNA reads as TGTGCCAGCAGCCCCATGGCGGGAGGATCCACCGGGGAGCTGTTTTTT.

V is TRBV6-4 and J is TRBJ1-5; D gene ambiguous. Germline V lookup: CDR1 MRHNA, CDR2 SNTAGT. The CDR3 runs to 12 residues. The germline V and J ends were trimmed by 7 bases and 6 bases, with 10 bases remaining between them. The CDR3 spells CASIRGFQPQHF. CDR3 nucleotides: TGTGCCAGCATCCGCGGGTTTCAGCCCCAGCATTTT.

J is TRBJ2-5 and V is TRBV5-6; D uncertain. From germline, CDR1 is SGHDT and CDR2 YYEEEE. V lost 5 bases to trimming and J lost 1 base, with 3 bases between them. The CDR3 sequence is 11 residues long. In DNA form, the CDR3 reads TGTGCCAGCAGTTCCCAAGAGACCCAGTACTTC. Translating it yields CASSSQETQYF.

The rearrangement joins TRBV19 to TRBJ2-1; tentatively, D is TRBD2 (5 bases). Trimming removed 8 bases from V and 8 bases from J, with 16 bases in between. Germline values: CDR1 LNHDA, CDR2 SQIVND (reference sequence). The CDR3 has 13 amino acids. The DNA for the CDR3 is TGTGCCAGTTCCCTCCGGGGTTTCGATGAGCAGTTCTTC. Its protein is CASSLRGFDEQFF.

The chain has TRBV15 and TRBJ1-1, with D maybe TRBD1 (5 bases). V was trimmed by 1 base and J by 5 bases, leaving 8 bases between them. This CDR3 spans 13 amino acids. Germline CDR1 LNHNV, CDR2 YYDKDF (reference sequence). CDR3 protein: CATSRVQGTEAFF. Here the CDR3 DNA reads TGTGCCACCAGCAGAGTGCAGGGTACTGAAGCTTTCTTT.

This clone was detected only a few times. The chain links TRBV6-5 to TRBJ1-5; D not resolved. V was clipped by 2 bases and J by 9 bases, with 11 bases between them. This CDR3 has 13 residues. The germline CDR1 and CDR2 sequences are MNHEY and SVGAGI. CDR3 nucleotide sequence: TGTGCCAGCAGTTACACAGAAACCTCGCCCCAGCATTTT. It translates to CASSYTETSPQHF.

The chain carries TRBV19 and TRBJ1-4; 8 bases map to TRBD1. V was pared by 6 bases and J by 7 bases, with 10 bases of the junction left unmatched. The germline V gene encodes CDR1 LNHDA and CDR2 SQIVND (reference sequence). The CDR3 is 15 residues long. The DNA of the CDR3 is TGTGCCAGTAGAACCTACACAGGGGGAACTGAAAAACTGTTTTTT. This translates into CASRTYTGGTEKLFF.

The V gene is TRBV5-6, the J gene TRBJ1-2; unclear D gene. The CDR3 loop spans 12 amino acids. V dropped 1 base and J dropped 7 bases, with 8 bases sitting between them. Germline CDR1 is SGHDT and CDR2 is YYEEEE. The DNA for the CDR3 is TGTGCCAGCAGCTTGCTGTGGAGTGGCTACACCTTC. Translated, it gives CASSLLWSGYTF.

This clone was picked up a small number of times. The V gene is TRBV10-1, the J gene TRBJ2-2; 9 bases map to TRBD2. There are 14 residues in the CDR3. Germline-derived CDR1 and CDR2 are WNHNN and SYGVQD (reference sequence). The V and J ends lost 7 bases and 0 bases, in that order; junction bases with no gene match: 0. CDR3 bases: TGCGCCAGCACTAGCGGGACGAACACCGGGGAGCTGTTTTTT. It yields the protein CASTSGTNTGELFF.

A single count supports this clone. The CDR3 nucleotides are TGTGCCAGCAGTTACTCACCAATAGGCGCTGAAGCTTTCTTT. This codes for CASSYSPIGAEAFF. J is TRBJ1-1 and V is TRBV6-5, with D unclear. Germline assignment: CDR1 MNHEY and CDR2 SVGAGI. CDR3 length equals 14 residues. V shed 0 bases and J shed 6 bases, with 11 bases lying between them.

This clone turned up a few times. This chain connects TRBV19 to TRBJ1-5, with TRBD1 matching over 7 bases. With 6 bases clipped from V and 5 bases from J, the junction kept 10 bases outside the gene matches. CDR1 is LNHDA, CDR2 SQIVND, per germline (reference sequence). The CDR3 is 15 residues long. CDR3 DNA sequence: TGTGCCAGTAGGCCACGGACAGGTTTGGATCAGCCCCAGCATTTT. It specifies CASRPRTGLDQPQHF.

The table lists this clone with a count of one. The chain employs TRBV5-1 and TRBJ1-1; D gene ambiguous. From germline, CDR1 is SGHRS and CDR2 YFSETQ. The V end was cut by 0 bases, the J end by 3 bases, with 3 bases between. The CDR3 spans 12 residues. The CDR3 spells CASSLGDTEAFF. The DNA for the CDR3 is TGCGCCAGCAGCTTGGGAGACACTGAAGCTTTCTTT.

V gene TRBV5-4 combines with J gene TRBJ2-3; TRBD2 is a possible D gene (5 bases). Germline-derived CDR1 and CDR2 are SGHNT and YYREEE (reference sequence). CDR3 length equals 15 residues. Trimming stripped 4 bases from V and 3 bases from J, with 15 bases between. The CDR3 DNA follows: TGTGCCAGCAGCATAGCGTCGACGGGGACAGATACGCAGTATTTT. Translated, it gives CASSIASTGTDTQYF.

As DNA, the CDR3 is TGTGCCAGCTCACCCGGACAGGGGTCTTACTACGAGCAGTACTTC. Translation gives CASSPGQGSYYEQYF. This chain uses TRBV18 with TRBJ2-7; 9 bases agree with TRBD1. Trimming took 3 bases from V and 3 from J; bases not matched to a gene: 6. This CDR3 comprises 15 residues. Germline-derived CDR1 and CDR2 are KGHSH and LQKENI. Full variable domain (rest looked up from reference TRBV18 and TRBJ2-7): NAGVMQNPRHLVRRRGQEARLRCSPMKGHSHVYWYRQLPEEGLKFMVYLQKENIIDESGMPKERFSAEFPKEGPSILRIQQVVRGDSAAYFCASSPGQGSYYEQYFGPGTRLTVT.

This clone was observed a single time. This rearrangement joins TRBV7-3 to TRBJ2-2; 10 bases match TRBD2. Trimming at V came to 4 bases and at J to 5 bases, leaving 7 bases not matched to a gene. This CDR3 region has 16 residues. Germline V lookup: CDR1 SGHTA, CDR2 FQGTGA. The CDR3 loop is CASSSGGTSATGELFF. The CDR3, as DNA: TGTGCCAGCAGCTCCGGGGGGACTAGCGCGACCGGGGAGCTGTTTTTT. The whole variable domain, remainder taken from reference TRBV7-3 and TRBJ2-2, is GAGVSQTPSNKVTEKGKYVELRCDPISGHTALYWYRQSLGQGPEFLIYFQGTGAADDSGLPNDRFFAVRPEGSVSTLKIQRTERGDSAVYLCASSSGGTSATGELFFGEGSRLTVL.

The genes are TRBV27 and TRBJ2-2; possibly TRBD1 for D (5 bases). Trimming cost V 0 bases and J 4 bases, with 12 bases left between them. The CDR3 contains 16 residues. Germline V CDR1 and CDR2: MNHEY, SMNVEV (reference sequence). CDR3 nucleotide sequence: TGTGCCAGCAGTTTATCAGGGGCCTCGAGCACCGGGGAGCTGTTTTTT. It specifies CASSLSGASSTGELFF.

Only one count was recorded for this clone. This rearrangement joins TRBV27 to TRBJ2-1; 7 bases match TRBD2. In germline, CDR1 is MNHEY, CDR2 SMNVEV (reference sequence). This CDR3 has 14 residues. The ends lost 3 bases at V and 6 bases at J; junction bases unmatched: 5. In DNA, the CDR3 is TGTGCCAGCAGTTTTGCGGGAGTACTCAATGAGCAGTTCTTC. It codes for CASSFAGVLNEQFF.

The chain is built from TRBV5-1 and TRBJ2-7, with 9 bases matching TRBD1. This CDR3 is 14 amino acids long. CDR1 is SGHRS, CDR2 YFSETQ, per germline. J was trimmed by 3 bases and V by 4 bases; bases with no gene match: 5. The CDR3 loop reads CASSLQTGGYEQYF. CDR3 bases: TGCGCCAGCAGCCTCCAGACAGGGGGCTACGAGCAGTACTTC. Together with reference TRBV5-1 and TRBJ2-7, the CDR3 gives the full variable domain: KAGVTQTPRYLIKTRGQQVTLSCSPISGHRSVSWYQQTPGQGLQFLFEYFSETQRNKGNFPGRFSGRQFSNSRSEMNVSTLELGDSALYLCASSLQTGGYEQYFGPGTRLTVT.

The rearrangement joins TRBV27 to TRBJ1-2; D ambiguous. CDR3 length: 16 residues. The ends were cut back, 0 bases at V and 3 bases at J, with 14 bases in the middle. CDR1 MNHEY and CDR2 SMNVEV come from the germline V gene (reference sequence). The CDR3 loop is CASSLSKKGWDYGYTF. For the CDR3, the DNA is TGTGCCAGCAGTTTATCGAAGAAAGGGTGGGACTATGGCTACACCTTC.

This sequence joins TRBV19 and TRBJ1-4; 10 nucleotides align to TRBD1. V shed 5 bases, J shed 0 bases, and the junction held 9 bases outside the gene matches. This CDR3 is built from 18 residues. The germline V gene has CDR1 LNHDA and CDR2 SQIVND (reference sequence). CDR3 sequence: CASSPRDRGSATNEKLFF. The CDR3 coding sequence is TGTGCCAGTAGTCCCCGGGACAGGGGTTCTGCAACTAATGAAAAACTGTTTTTT.

The chain is built from TRBV27 and TRBJ2-7, with 11 positions matching TRBD2. The CDR3 consists of 14 residues. J gave up 4 bases and V 5 bases, and 4 bases lay outside the gene matches. Germline values: CDR1 MNHEY, CDR2 SMNVEV (reference sequence). In DNA form, the CDR3 reads TGTGCCAGCAGTACTAGCGGGAGCATTTACGAGCAGTACTTC. Protein sequence: CASSTSGSIYEQYF.

The genes are TRBV7-9 and TRBJ1-1; a weak D match, TRBD1 (5 bases). The CDR3 contains 13 residues. The V gene lost 1 base and the J gene lost 6 bases, with 9 bases spanning the gap. Germline loops: CDR1 SEHNR, CDR2 FQNEAQ (reference sequence). The CDR3 DNA sequence: TGTGCCAGCAGCTTAGTATCGGGGGCTGAAGCTTTCTTT. This translates into CASSLVSGAEAFF.

This clone has a single count. The rearrangement joins TRBV28 to TRBJ1-1; D not resolved. The germline CDR1 and CDR2 sequences are MDHEN and SYDVKM. V shed 1 base and J shed 4 bases, with 13 bases lying between them. There are 15 residues in the CDR3. CDR3 in DNA: TGTGCCAGCAGTTTATATCTGGTGGGCACCACTGAAGCTTTCTTT. It yields the protein CASSLYLVGTTEAFF. The full variable domain, with the rest looked up from reference TRBV28 and TRBJ1-1, is DVKVTQSSRYLVKRTGEKVFLECVQDMDHENMFWYRQDPGLGLRLIYFSYDVKMKEKGDIPEGYSVSREKKERFSLILESASTNQTSMYLCASSLYLVGTTEAFFGQGTRLTVV.

The chain employs TRBV12-5 and TRBJ1-2, with TRBD1 as a possible D gene (6 bases). The germline CDR1 and CDR2 sequences are LGHNT and FRNRAP. The CDR3 totals 14 residues. V lost 4 bases and J 4 bases, leaving 13 bases between the germline ends. The CDR3 spells CASGSGRGLYGYTF. In DNA form, the CDR3 reads TGTGCTAGTGGTTCGGGCAGGGGCCTCTATGGCTACACCTTC.

The CDR3 nucleotides read TGTGCCAGCAGCTTAGGATTTAAACCCCTGGAGTACTTC. Protein product: CASSLGFKPLEYF. This chain connects TRBV7-2 to TRBJ2-5; no definite D call. The CDR3 is made up of 13 amino acids. Trimming left V 1 base short and J 12 bases short, with 15 bases between. From germline, CDR1 is SGHTA and CDR2 FQGNSA.

This sequence joins TRBV27 and TRBJ2-5; D possibly corresponds to TRBD1 (6 bases). This CDR3 has 13 residues. The V end was cut by 2 bases, the J end by 5 bases, with 9 bases between. The germline gives CDR1 MNHEY, CDR2 SMNVEV (reference sequence). Here the CDR3 DNA reads TGTGCCAGCAGTTTACACAGGGCGGAGACCCAGTACTTC. This sequence encodes CASSLHRAETQYF.

The chain combines TRBV19 with TRBJ1-1, with a tentative D call TRBD1 (5 bases). The germline gives CDR1 LNHDA, CDR2 SQIVND (reference sequence). Between the trimmed V and J ends, which lost 6 bases and 1 base, there was a span of 15 bases. The CDR3 contains 15 residues. This CDR3 reads CASRNRGRENTEAFF. The CDR3 DNA reads TGTGCCAGTAGAAACCGGGGCCGAGAGAACACTGAAGCTTTCTTT.

The V call is TRBV5-5, the J call TRBJ2-1; D unresolved. The ends were cut back, 1 base at V and 9 bases at J, with 8 bases in the middle. CDR1 SGHKS and CDR2 YYEKEE come from the germline V gene (reference sequence). The CDR3 covers 12 residues. The CDR3 here is CASSLRDLEQFF. The CDR3 region has the DNA TGTGCCAGCAGCTTGCGAGACCTTGAGCAGTTCTTC.